This entry lists 3 T cell receptor beta chains sequenced from one sample in a study of T cells in Graves' hyperthyroidism and ophthalmopathy. RNA transcripts yielded amplified TCR beta CDR3 regions. A set of HTBI primers served as the primers for a first-round RT-PCR of the TCR CDR3. TCRdb recomputed calls from the multiplex PCR reads with MiXCR, one row per CDR3 protein. Of 450,000 to 700,000 distinct CDR3 sequences in the sample, about half were seen once. The sample consisted of peripheral blood or thyroid tissue (not recorded which). The receptors stem from an adult woman with Graves' disease, either hyperthyroidism or ophthalmopathy (not recorded which).

This chain links TRBV6-1 with TRBJ2-2; D possibly matches TRBD1 or TRBD2 (5 bases each). Germline lookup yields CDR1 MNHNS and CDR2 SASEGT. The V end lost 8 bases, the J end lost 2 bases, and 12 bases lay between the germline ends. This CDR3 spans 14 amino acids. The CDR3 DNA sequence: TGTGCCAGCCGCTGGGGGTTCAACACCGGGGAGCTGTTTTTT. It specifies CASRWGFNTGELFF.

This clonotype has ten or more counts. This chain uses TRBV7-9 with TRBJ2-5; 10 nucleotides line up with TRBD2. The CDR3 consists of 14 residues. CDR1 and CDR2 from the germline V gene are SEHNR and FQNEAQ (reference sequence). J gave up 3 bases and V 5 bases, and 3 bases lay outside the gene matches. In DNA, the CDR3 is TGTGCCAGCAGCCTCGGACTAGCGGAAGAGACCCAGTACTTC. As protein: CASSLGLAEETQYF.

This clonotype was found many times. This rearrangement joins TRBV5-1 to TRBJ2-2, with 9 positions matching TRBD2. Germline CDR1 SGHRS, CDR2 YFSETQ. The CDR3 contains 17 residues. Unmatched junction bases numbered 9, after V lost 4 bases and J lost 2 bases. CDR3 sequence reads: CASSRSGGTVNTGELFF. CDR3 DNA: TGCGCCAGCAGCCGAAGCGGGGGGACAGTTAACACCGGGGAGCTGTTTTTT. Full variable domain (rest looked up from reference TRBV5-1 and TRBJ2-2): KAGVTQTPRYLIKTRGQQVTLSCSPISGHRSVSWYQQTPGQGLQFLFEYFSETQRNKGNFPGRFSGRQFSNSRSEMNVSTLELGDSALYLCASSRSGGTVNTGELFFGEGSRLTVL.